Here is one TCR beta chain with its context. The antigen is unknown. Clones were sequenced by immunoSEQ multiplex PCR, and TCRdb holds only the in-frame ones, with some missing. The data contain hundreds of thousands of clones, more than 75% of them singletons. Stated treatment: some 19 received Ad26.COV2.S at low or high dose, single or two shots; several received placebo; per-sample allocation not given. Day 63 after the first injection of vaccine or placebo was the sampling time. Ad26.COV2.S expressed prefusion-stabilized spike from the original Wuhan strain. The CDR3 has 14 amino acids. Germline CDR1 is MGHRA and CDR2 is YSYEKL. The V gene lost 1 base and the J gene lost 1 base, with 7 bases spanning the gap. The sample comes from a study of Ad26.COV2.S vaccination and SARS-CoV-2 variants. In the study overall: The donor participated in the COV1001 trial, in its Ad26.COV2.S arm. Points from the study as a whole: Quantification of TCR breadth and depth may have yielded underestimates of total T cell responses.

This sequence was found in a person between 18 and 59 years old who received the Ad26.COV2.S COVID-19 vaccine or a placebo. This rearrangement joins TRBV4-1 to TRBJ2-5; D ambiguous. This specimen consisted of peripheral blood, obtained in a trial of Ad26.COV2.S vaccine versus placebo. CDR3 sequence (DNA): TGCGCCAGCAGCCAAGGGCGGTTCCAAGAGACCCAGTACTTC. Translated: CASSQGRFQETQYF.